This T cell receptor (beta chain) stems from a study of PD-1 blockade in mismatch repair-deficient tumors (dated by TCRdb to about 2017). For context, the study as a whole: Between September 2013 and September 2016, the trial enrolled about 93 consecutive patients with 12 mismatch repair-deficient cancer types, every one of whom had been previously treated and was progressing. Tumor-associated T cell clones in the peripheral blood of patients responding to PD-1 blockade were tracked using deep sequencing of TCR CDR3 regions. On the study overall, not on this receptor specifically: Rapid expansion after pembrolizumab followed by contraction, generally before radiologic responses, was shown by tumor-resident clones, which were often undetectable in blood before treatment.

The germline V gene (reference sequence) specifies SGHNT as CDR1 and YYREEE as CDR2. CDR3 length: 15 amino acids, cysteine to phenylalanine. The DNA shown is the 45-base CDR3, in frame from base 1. Relative to germline, V is missing 4 bases and J is missing 3 bases, with 9 bases of the junction outside any gene match. This clone was picked up one time. This receptor's antigen is unknown. Within one base of it there is no much larger clone, and no base qualities were kept. To prepare the library, the immunoSEQ multiplex PCR assay was applied. TCRdb took over this immuneACCESS table, retaining in-frame rearrangements with V and J assigned. Such tables are incomplete; in checked studies, under half of the missing clones stem from an unresolved V gene, and the remainder is unexplained. The sample yields about 84,000 clones; about 85% were counted once. The ten largest clonotypes hold approximately 2.7% of the sample.

The time point label, read with the paper, signifies: peripheral blood 12 weeks after first pembrolizumab dose. Mismatch repair deficiency in every enrolled patient was established by polymerase chain reaction or immunohistochemistry. TCR sequencing was performed for a few patients who responded to pembrolizumab therapy. The phase II trial prospectively evaluated PD-1 blockade with pembrolizumab in advanced mismatch repair-deficient cancers, independent of tissue of origin. Peripheral blood T cell samples were gathered serially, both before PD-1 blockade started and at multiple time points afterward. The timing of each blood sample was reported as weeks after the first dose of pembrolizumab.

The sequence was collected from an adult with mismatch repair-deficient cancer. The chain is encoded by TRBV5-4 joined to TRBJ1-2; 7 of the junction bases match TRBD1. Sequencing used peripheral blood, obtained 12 weeks after starting pembrolizumab. The DNA sequence is as follows: TGTGCCAGCAGCGTGTTTGCGGGACAGTACTATGGCTACACCTTC. It codes for CASSVFAGQYYGYTF. Reference TRBV5-4 and TRBJ1-2 genes cover what lies past the CDR3, so the full variable domain is ETGVTQSPTHLIKTRGQQVTLRCSSQSGHNTVSWYQQALGQGPQFIFQYYREEENGRGNFPPRFSGLQFPNYSSELNVNALELDDSALYLCASSVFAGQYYGYTFGSGTRLTVV.